This T cell receptor (beta chain) was found in a study of response to subunit inactivated influenza vaccine (dated by TCRdb to 2016 to 2019). Study-level background: To follow how T cells responded to a trivalent subunit inactivated influenza vaccine, the researchers relied on deep quantitative profiling of the T cell receptor repertoire. What the authors observed across the whole study: According to the authors, only a limited number of new T cells may be recruited by each seasonal influenza vaccination.

Including cysteine and phenylalanine, the CDR3 has 16 amino acids. Of all the DNA, just the CDR3 is kept, 48 bases in frame from base 1. From V the trimming removes 5 bases and from J it removes 5 bases, while the gene matches leave 9 bases of the junction unaccounted for. The library was obtained by RT-PCR. Sequencer: Illumina HiSeq 2500. The raw public data were reprocessed by TCRdb itself: fastp quality trimming at Q25, MiXCR clonotype calling, in-frame beta chains only. Identical CDR3 protein sequences are pooled into one entry, listed with their most common genes and DNA. The sample has around 750,000 distinct CDR3 sequences on record, approximately 21% of them singletons. Clones ranked in the top ten supply about 10% of the sample. As concerns this clonotype: What antigen it recognizes has not been identified. No base quality values were provided; no much bigger clone lies one nucleotide off.

The source of this sequence is a middle-aged man who received an inactivated influenza vaccine. Donor details come from another sample of the same person, matched by shared clones. The sequence links TRBV12-3 or TRBV12-4 to TRBJ2-3; 11 junctional bases match TRBD1. This specimen consisted of PBMCs from blood, obtained more than 4 days after vaccination. CDR3 reads: CASSLWTGGEGDTQYF. The nucleotides are TGTGCCAGCAGTCTCTGGACAGGGGGCGAGGGAGATACGCAGTATTTT.